This T cell receptor (beta chain) came from a study of beta chain features in type 1 diabetes. 13 amino acids form the CDR3, both terminal residues included. Since all of the isolated RNA was reverse transcribed, expressed TCRB transcripts were what got sequenced. Assay used: immunoSEQ multiplex PCR; TCRdb lists only in-frame clones, some missing. The sample has around 400,000 clones; roughly 12% are singletons. This clone showed up just once. The missing conserved phenylalanine or tryptophan at the end of this CDR3 makes a read error likely. It is unclear where the CDR3 begins or ends on the DNA, so no DNA is shown, and the CDR3 is as TCRdb lists it.

Sequencing used naive CD4+ T cells from blood. This TCR was sampled from a man younger than 35 in good health. V usage is TRBV23-1 and J usage is TRBJ1-2; the D call TRBD1 from the table was never checked on the DNA. TRBV23-1 is filed as an ORF, its function uncertain. CDR3 residues: CASSQSRGFLRGH.